Presented here are 18 T cell receptor beta chains from one specimen sequenced in a study of immune evolution from preneoplasia to lung adenocarcinoma (dated by TCRdb to about 2021). Library construction relied on the immunoSEQ multiplex PCR assay. In TCRdb, the immuneACCESS table is reduced to in-frame sequences with V and J assigned. These tables do not hold every clone; where another copy was compared, an unresolved V gene accounts for under half, and the others remain unexplained. For this sample there are approximately 3,500 clones; 73% appear just once. Of the sample, about a tenth falls within the top ten clones. The sequencing input was FFPE minimally invasive lung adenocarcinoma tissue. The intended sense of this specimen's cell subset or site label: micro-invasive lung adenocarcinoma (MIA). The origin of the receptors is a person aged 55 to 79 with lung adenocarcinoma.

V is TRBV29-1 and J is TRBJ2-1, with 9 bases matching TRBD2. V lost 5 bases and J lost 10; bases outside the gene matches: 6. The CDR3 covers 12 residues. CDR1 is SQVTM and CDR2 is ANQGSEA in the germline V gene. The CDR3 DNA reads TGCAGCGTTATTGGGGGGACTAGCGAGCAGTTCTTC. This codes for CSVIGGTSEQFF.

The V and J genes are TRBV7-9 and TRBJ2-3; TRBD1 agrees at 10 bases. Germline CDR1 is SEHNR and CDR2 is FQNEAQ (reference sequence). Unmatched junction bases numbered 11, after V lost 11 bases and J lost 6 bases. The CDR3 spans 14 residues. CDR3 sequence reads: CAESRDRGFDTQYF. CDR3 nucleotides: TGTGCCGAATCCAGGGACAGGGGATTTGATACGCAGTATTTT. Full variable domain (outside the CDR3, taken from reference TRBV7-9 and TRBJ2-3): DTGVSQNPRHKITKRGQNVTFRCDPISEHNRLYWYRQTLGQGPEFLTYFQNEAQLEKSRLLSDRFSAERPKGSFSTLEIQRTEQGDSAMYLCAESRDRGFDTQYFGPGTRLTVL.

The V gene is TRBV5-4, the J gene TRBJ2-5; 10 bases line up with TRBD2. The germline V gene has CDR1 SGHNT and CDR2 YYREEE (reference sequence). This CDR3 comprises 15 residues. V lost 4 bases to trimming and J lost 2 bases; unmatched junction nucleotides: 5. The CDR3 here is CASSIRTSGQETQYF. In nucleotides, the CDR3 is TGTGCCAGCAGCATACGGACTAGCGGTCAAGAGACCCAGTACTTC.

V usage is TRBV2 and J usage is TRBJ1-1; the match to TRBD1 covers 10 bases. Germline V gives CDR1 SNHLY, CDR2 FYNNEI. The CDR3 is 15 residues long. Unmatched junction bases numbered 8, after V lost 7 bases and J lost 3 bases. CDR3 in DNA: TGTGCCAGCACCTCCAGCGGACAGGGGGACACTGAAGCTTTCTTT. Translated: CASTSSGQGDTEAFF. The full variable domain, with the rest looked up from reference TRBV2 and TRBJ1-1, is EPEVTQTPSHQVTQMGQEVILRCVPISNHLYFYWYRQILGQKVEFLVSFYNNEISEKSEIFDDQFSVERPDGSNFTLKIRSTKLEDSAMYFCASTSSGQGDTEAFFGQGTRLTVV.

The chain joins TRBV27 to TRBJ2-2; D perhaps matches TRBD2 (6 bases). The V end was cut by 7 bases, the J end by 6 bases, with 15 bases between. Germline V CDR1 and CDR2: MNHEY, SMNVEV (reference sequence). This CDR3 has 14 residues. In nucleotides, the CDR3 is TGTGCCAGCAAACGGGAGTCGATGTCCGGGGAGCTGTTTTTT. Translating it yields CASKRESMSGELFF.

V gene TRBV10-1 combines with J gene TRBJ2-7; 12 positions match TRBD2. Germline lookup yields CDR1 WNHNN and CDR2 SYGVQD (reference sequence). V lost 0 bases to trimming and J lost 8 bases; unmatched junction nucleotides: 2. The CDR3 sequence is 14 residues long. For the CDR3, the DNA is TGCGCCAGCAGTGAGTCGACTAGCGGGAGAAAGCAGTACTTC. It is translated as CASSESTSGRKQYF.

This clone was seen a single time. The V gene is TRBV10-3, the J gene TRBJ2-5; D not certain. V was shortened by 2 bases and J by 0 bases, with 4 bases between the two germline ends. There are 13 residues in the CDR3. Germline loops: CDR1 ENHRY, CDR2 SYGVKD. DNA for the CDR3: TGTGCCATCAGTGAGAGGGACCAAGAGACCCAGTACTTC. This gives the protein CAISERDQETQYF.

The chain joins TRBV7-9 to TRBJ2-3, with D tentatively TRBD2 (6 bases). V dropped 1 base and J dropped 2 bases, with 7 bases sitting between them. Germline loops: CDR1 SEHNR, CDR2 FQNEAQ (reference sequence). The CDR3 contains 14 residues. DNA for the CDR3: TGTGCCAGCAGCTTAGTGGACTACACAGATACGCAGTATTTT. This translates into CASSLVDYTDTQYF.

V gene TRBV18 combines with J gene TRBJ2-7; 7 positions match TRBD1. Trimming at V came to 3 bases and at J to 1 base, leaving 3 bases not matched to a gene. Germline V gene sequence: CDR1 KGHSH, CDR2 LQKENI. The CDR3 has 14 residues. CDR3 coding DNA: TGTGCCAGCTCACCGCCGGGACAGTCCTACGAGCAGTACTTC. Translated: CASSPPGQSYEQYF.

This clone came up a few times. This sequence joins TRBV7-9 and TRBJ1-1; D might be TRBD1 (5 bases). Trimming shortened V by 1 base and J by 8 bases, and 11 bases separated the two germline ends. This CDR3 region has 13 residues. From germline, CDR1 is SEHNR and CDR2 FQNEAQ (reference sequence). The CDR3 here is CASSLVNRGEAFF. In DNA form, the CDR3 reads TGTGCCAGCAGCTTAGTAAACCGGGGGGAAGCTTTCTTT. The full variable domain, in which reference TRBV7-9 and TRBJ1-1 provide the parts outside the CDR3, is DTGVSQNPRHKITKRGQNVTFRCDPISEHNRLYWYRQTLGQGPEFLTYFQNEAQLEKSRLLSDRFSAERPKGSFSTLEIQRTEQGDSAMYLCASSLVNRGEAFFGQGTRLTVV.

This clone came up once. This chain links TRBV9 with TRBJ2-6; 15 bases are shared with TRBD2. The CDR3 spans 18 residues. The germline V gene encodes CDR1 SGDLS and CDR2 YYNGEE. The V and J ends lost 4 bases and 4 bases, in that order; junction bases with no gene match: 6. CDR3 sequence reads: CASSPGLAGGSGANVLTF. CDR3 DNA: TGTGCCAGCAGCCCAGGACTAGCGGGAGGGTCCGGGGCCAACGTCCTGACTTTC.

The chain joins TRBV13 to TRBJ2-7, with D possibly being TRBD2 (6 bases). CDR1 is PRHDT, CDR2 FYEKMQ, per germline (reference sequence). This CDR3 comprises 13 residues. The V end lost 1 base, the J end lost 5 bases, and 9 bases lay between the germline ends. CDR3: CASSLELAHEQYF. In DNA form, the CDR3 reads TGTGCCAGCAGCTTAGAACTAGCCCACGAGCAGTACTTC.

CDR3 region: CASHTRYAEAFF. CDR3 sequence (DNA): TGTGCAAGTCACACCAGGTACGCTGAAGCTTTCTTT. V usage is TRBV12-2 and J usage is TRBJ1-1; the table's D call of TRBD1 was not tested on the DNA. TRBV12-2 is deemed a pseudogene. CDR3 length: 12 residues.

The rearrangement links TRBV5-1 to TRBJ2-7, with TRBD1 as a possible D gene (6 bases). The CDR3 covers 14 residues. CDR1 is SGHRS and CDR2 is YFSETQ in the germline V gene. Trimming removed 2 bases at V and 2 bases at J, with 11 bases between. CDR3 coding DNA: TGCGCCAGCAGCTTTTCTACAGGGCCCTACGAGCAGTACTTC. Its translation is CASSFSTGPYEQYF.

The CDR3 bases are TGTGCCAGCAGCGCGTTAAGGGGCCATCCCTACGAGCAGTACTTC. It codes for CASSALRGHPYEQYF. The chain employs TRBV28 and TRBJ2-7, with a tentative D call TRBD1 (5 bases). The CDR3 totals 15 residues. V lost 6 bases and J 2 bases, leaving 17 bases between the germline ends. CDR1 MDHEN and CDR2 SYDVKM come from the germline V gene. The full variable domain, completed using reference TRBV28 and TRBJ2-7, is DVKVTQSSRYLVKRTGEKVFLECVQDMDHENMFWYRQDPGLGLRLIYFSYDVKMKEKGDIPEGYSVSREKKERFSLILESASTNQTSMYLCASSALRGHPYEQYFGPGTRLTVT.

The CDR3 is CASSRTGVAYEQYF. In DNA form, the CDR3 reads TGTGCCAGCAGCCGGACAGGGGTTGCCTACGAGCAGTACTTC. The rearrangement joins TRBV14 to TRBJ2-7, with 9 bases that match TRBD1. The junction had 3 bases not matched to a gene; V was cut back by 4 bases and J by 2 bases. Germline V gives CDR1 SGHDN, CDR2 FVKESK. The CDR3 runs 14 residues.

CDR3 nucleotide sequence: TGTGCCAGCTCACCGCGACAGGATTCGGGAGAGCAGTACTTC. Its protein product is CASSPRQDSGEQYF. V and J are TRBV18 and TRBJ2-7; TRBD1 might be the D (6 bases). Germline assignment: CDR1 KGHSH and CDR2 LQKENI. V gave up 3 bases and J gave up 7 bases, with 16 bases separating them. This CDR3 has 14 amino acids.

This clone was seen once. V gene TRBV19 combines with J gene TRBJ2-1; D call uncertain. The CDR3 extends over 14 amino acids. Germline V CDR1 and CDR2: LNHDA, SQIVND (reference sequence). V lost 9 bases and J lost 8, with 20 bases in between. This chain's CDR3 is CASPSDTQWDEQFF. CDR3 DNA sequence: TGTGCCAGCCCATCTGACACCCAGTGGGATGAGCAGTTCTTC.